This T cell receptor (beta chain) was captured in a study of cytomegalovirus exposure and HLA in healthy donors. Points from the study as a whole: The study reported that TCR beta sequences accurately predicted HLA-A and HLA-B alleles in most subjects. One variant, a missense change in DCLRE1C, was linked in a later analysis to TCR beta V- and J-gene trimming. In an earlier analysis, in approximately 630 donors, most V segments appeared productive either ~90% or ~30% of the time. Specific recognition of CMV antigens was confirmed in vitro for a few chains (all CMV-associated).

A remark on this clone: Its antigen is still unknown.

The germline V gene has CDR1 MNHNS and CDR2 SASEGT. V gave up 2 bases and J gave up 10 bases; unmatched junction bases: 14. The CDR3 has 16 residues. Primers included in the PCR were 60 Vbeta and 13 Jbeta primers. Sequenced by immunoSEQ multiplex PCR; TCRdb stores in-frame clones only, minus some. The table lists under 90,000 clones, roughly 67% of them singletons. This receptor was obtained from a man aged 40-49 years in good health and CMV-seropositive. Sequencing was performed on PBMCs. This chain links TRBV6-1 with TRBJ1-5; 7 nucleotides line up with TRBD1. The CDR3 here is CASSEHGGQPLEPQHF. CDR3 sequence (DNA): TGTGCCAGCAGTGAACACGGGGGACAGCCCCTAGAACCCCAGCATTTT.